This T cell receptor beta chain emerged from a study of T cells after yellow fever vaccination. Study summary: It was SMART-Seq v4 Ultra Low Input that prepared the fractions with low cell numbers. Study-wide findings and caveats: Clonotypes found in both CD4 and CD8 compartments made up a small share. Abundant clonotypes from the bulk population could contaminate FACS-sorted repertoires.

This CDR3 is built from 15 residues. V lost 8 bases, J lost 2 bases, and 5 bases stayed unmatched. TCR cDNA was made by 5'RACE template switching, adding a universal primer site and UMIs. In TCRdb, the 5' RACE reads were re-called with MiXCR into one record per CDR3 protein. The data contain under 250,000 distinct CDR3 sequences, 3.2% of them singletons. This clonotype was seen more than once but under ten times. The target antigen is unknown. The V call is TRBV12-3 or TRBV12-4, the J call TRBJ2-7, with TRBD2 matching over 14 bases. This specimen consisted of CD4+ T cells sorted from PBMCs, obtained 10 days after the yellow fever booster vaccination. This sequence originates from a young man who received the YFV17D yellow fever vaccine. The CDR3 spells CASGLAGGITYEQYF. The CDR3 nucleotides are TGTGCCAGCGGACTAGCGGGGGGAATTACCTACGAGCAGTACTTC.